Each of the 22 T cell receptor beta chains below was sequenced from the same sample in a study of blood T cell repertoires in COVID-19. Method: immunoSEQ multiplex PCR; TCRdb's copy keeps in-frame clones and lacks some. The sample lists 200,000 to 250,000 clones, approximately 90% occurring once. Input material: PBMCs or T cells enriched from blood (not recorded which). The receptors here all came from a man in his forties or fifties who had recovered from COVID-19.

This sequence joins TRBV6-2 or TRBV6-3 and TRBJ1-2; D not certain. CDR3 length: 14 residues. Trimming took 0 bases from V and 4 from J, leaving 9 bases between them. Germline V gene sequence: CDR1 MNHEY, CDR2 SVGEGT. The CDR3 is CASSYSDTTYGYTF. For the CDR3, the DNA is TGTGCCAGCAGTTACTCAGACACCACCTATGGCTACACCTTC.

This sequence joins TRBV3-1 (or the pseudogene TRBV3-2) and TRBJ2-2, with D hard to call. V was shortened by 5 bases and J by 2 bases, with 12 bases between the two germline ends. This CDR3 comprises 15 residues. Germline-derived CDR1 and CDR2 are LGHDT and YNNKEL (reference sequence). CDR3 coding DNA: TGTGCCAGCAGCAGACAAACCGCCAACACCGGGGAGCTGTTTTTT. Amino acids: CASSRQTANTGELFF.

This clone was detected a few times. The rearrangement joins TRBV27 to TRBJ1-5; perhaps TRBD1 as D (6 bases). The CDR3 is 15 amino acids. The germline V and J ends were trimmed by 5 bases and 5 bases, with 16 bases remaining between them. The germline CDR1 and CDR2 sequences are MNHEY and SMNVEV (reference sequence). CDR3 in amino acids: CASSVMRGQDQPQHF. Here the CDR3 DNA reads TGTGCCAGCAGTGTAATGCGGGGGCAAGATCAGCCCCAGCATTTT.

J is TRBJ2-5 and V is TRBV6-2 or TRBV6-3, with 8 bases identical to TRBD2. With 2 bases clipped from V and 3 bases from J, the junction kept 5 bases outside the gene matches. Germline V gene lookup returns CDR1 MNHEY and CDR2 SVGEGT. The CDR3 spans 15 residues. CDR3 sequence: CASSYGSGGEETQYF. CDR3 DNA sequence: TGTGCCAGCAGTTACGGGAGCGGGGGAGAAGAGACCCAGTACTTC.

J is TRBJ1-1 and V is TRBV9; 10 nucleotides match TRBD1. CDR1 is SGDLS, CDR2 YYNGEE, per germline. The V and J ends lost 3 bases and 6 bases, in that order; junction bases with no gene match: 8. The CDR3 runs to 15 residues. The CDR3 bases are TGTGCCAGCAGCGACCGACAGGGGGCGGGAGCTGAAGCTTTCTTT. This translates into CASSDRQGAGAEAFF.

This clone was picked up one time. V and J are TRBV7-6 and TRBJ2-3; tentatively, D is TRBD2 (5 bases). This CDR3 contains 16 residues. V lost 2 bases and J lost 1, with 13 bases in between. Germline CDR1 is SGHVS and CDR2 is FNYEAQ. The CDR3 loop is CASSLQPPEGTDTQYF. In nucleotides, the CDR3 is TGTGCCAGCAGCTTACAACCCCCGGAGGGCACAGATACGCAGTATTTT.

J is TRBJ2-2 and V is TRBV2, with TRBD2 matching over 8 bases. The length of the CDR3 is 15 residues. The germline V gene has CDR1 SNHLY and CDR2 FYNNEI. V lost 4 bases and J lost 0; bases outside the gene matches: 1. The CDR3 loop is CASSAGGANTGELFF. CDR3 bases: TGTGCCAGCAGTGCCGGGGGGGCGAACACCGGGGAGCTGTTTTTT. The variable domain in full, with the rest retrieved from reference TRBV2 and TRBJ2-2, is EPEVTQTPSHQVTQMGQEVILRCVPISNHLYFYWYRQILGQKVEFLVSFYNNEISEKSEIFDDQFSVERPDGSNFTLKIRSTKLEDSAMYFCASSAGGANTGELFFGEGSRLTVL.

The V and J genes are TRBV5-4 and TRBJ1-2; 7 nucleotides align to TRBD1. Germline loops: CDR1 SGHNT, CDR2 YYREEE (reference sequence). The CDR3 is 13 amino acids. Unmatched junction bases numbered 9, after V lost 0 bases and J lost 13 bases. CDR3 protein: CASSLEGGDLPTF. Written as DNA, the CDR3 is TGTGCCAGCAGCTTGGAAGGGGGCGACCTCCCCACCTTC.

The chain is built from TRBV30 and TRBJ1-3, with D unclear. With 4 bases removed from V and 2 bases from J, the gap between germline ends came to 6 bases. CDR3 length: 12 amino acids. Germline V lookup: CDR1 GTSNPN, CDR2 SVGIG (reference sequence). CDR3: CAWTLTGNTIYF. DNA for the CDR3: TGTGCCTGGACTTTAACTGGAAACACCATATATTTT.

V is TRBV2 and J is TRBJ2-1; no definite D call. The V gene lost 6 bases and the J gene lost 2 bases, with 8 bases spanning the gap. This CDR3 is built from 13 residues. Germline V gives CDR1 SNHLY, CDR2 FYNNEI. The CDR3 bases are TGTGCCAGCAGCGGAACAGCCTACAATGAGCAGTTCTTC. Its protein is CASSGTAYNEQFF. The full variable domain, in which reference TRBV2 and TRBJ2-1 provide the parts outside the CDR3, is EPEVTQTPSHQVTQMGQEVILRCVPISNHLYFYWYRQILGQKVEFLVSFYNNEISEKSEIFDDQFSVERPDGSNFTLKIRSTKLEDSAMYFCASSGTAYNEQFFGPGTRLTVL.

CDR3 amino acids: CASSDSGGPGELFF. The CDR3 bases are TGTGCCAGCAGTGATTCAGGGGGCCCCGGGGAGCTGTTTTTT. The V and J genes are TRBV25-1 and TRBJ2-2; 8 bases agree with TRBD1. V shed 3 bases and J 6 bases; nucleotides not matched to a gene: 3. The V gene's germline CDR1 is MGHDK and CDR2 SYGVNS. This CDR3 spans 14 amino acids.

This clone has just one count. The chain couples TRBV18 to TRBJ1-4; D ambiguous. The CDR3 contains 14 residues. V gave up 3 bases and J gave up 7 bases, with 12 bases separating them. From germline, CDR1 is KGHSH and CDR2 LQKENI. The CDR3 sequence: CASSPTLGGEKLFF. For the CDR3, the DNA is TGTGCCAGCTCACCGACATTGGGAGGTGAAAAACTGTTTTTT.

The J gene is TRBJ1-6, the V gene TRBV30; 9 nucleotides match TRBD1. Germline V CDR1 and CDR2: GTSNPN, SVGIG (reference sequence). V lost 0 bases, J lost 9 bases, and 9 bases stayed unmatched. This CDR3 comprises 16 residues. In DNA form, the CDR3 reads TGTGCCTGGAGTGTAGTGACAGGGGGACGAGCTTCACCCCTCCACTTT. This sequence encodes CAWSVVTGGRASPLHF.

CDR3 nucleotide sequence: TGTGCCAGCAGTATACAGGATGGCTACACCTTC. Translation gives CASSIQDGYTF. The chain has TRBV5-6 and TRBJ1-2; weak D call: TRBD1 (5 bases). Germline CDR1 and CDR2: SGHDT and YYEEEE. V was pared by 5 bases and J by 6 bases, with 8 bases between. The CDR3 extends over 11 amino acids.

The chain combines TRBV18 with TRBJ1-6, with TRBD1 matching over 10 bases. Germline-derived CDR1 and CDR2 are KGHSH and LQKENI. V dropped 3 bases and J dropped 6; count of bases not matched to a gene: 5. The CDR3 is 16 residues long. CDR3 coding DNA: TGTGCCAGCTCACCGGGACAGGGGTTAGGTAATTCACCCCTCCACTTT. It specifies CASSPGQGLGNSPLHF.

This clone was seen only a few times. Other DNA variants within this sample encode the same CDR3. The chain uses TRBV2 and TRBJ2-7; TRBD2 might be the D (5 bases). Germline values: CDR1 SNHLY, CDR2 FYNNEI. This CDR3 region has 12 residues. The V end lost 6 bases, the J end lost 2 bases, and 8 bases lay between the germline ends. The CDR3 coding sequence is TGTGCCAGCAGAGGAGCGGCCTACGAGCAGTACTTC. Its protein product is CASRGAAYEQYF.

This clone has a single count. V usage is TRBV5-4 and J usage is TRBJ2-1; 11 bases map to TRBD2. Looked up from germline, CDR1 is SGHNT and CDR2 is YYREEE (reference sequence). The V gene end was trimmed by 5 bases and the J gene end by 5 bases; junction bases not matched to a gene: 6. The length of the CDR3 is 15 residues. The DNA of the CDR3 is TGTGCCAGCAGTCGTAGCGGGAGGGGGGACAATGAGCAGTTCTTC. Translation gives CASSRSGRGDNEQFF.

This rearrangement joins TRBV19 to TRBJ1-2; no clear D gene. CDR1 LNHDA and CDR2 SQIVND come from the germline V gene (reference sequence). This CDR3 has 14 residues. Trimming pared 5 bases from V and 7 bases from J, leaving 17 bases between. The CDR3 sequence: CASSSRGETGGYTF. The CDR3 coding sequence is TGTGCCAGTAGTTCCCGGGGAGAGACGGGTGGCTACACCTTC. The full variable domain, rest sourced from reference TRBV19 and TRBJ1-2, is DGGITQSPKYLFRKEGQNVTLSCEQNLNHDAMYWYRQDPGQGLRLIYYSQIVNDFQKGDIAEGYSVSREKKESFPLTVTSAQKNPTAFYLCASSSRGETGGYTFGSGTRLTVV.

Only one count was recorded for this clone. This chain uses TRBV5-8 with TRBJ1-3; the D is unclear. The V gene's germline CDR1 is SGHTS and CDR2 YDEGEE. The ends were cut back, 4 bases at V and 0 bases at J, with 14 bases in the middle. This CDR3 contains 16 residues. CDR3 bases: TGTGCCAGCAGCCATCCCCCCGGAGCCTCTGGAAACACCATATATTTT. Translation gives CASSHPPGASGNTIYF.

There are a few counts of this clone. The rearrangement links TRBV5-1 to TRBJ1-1, with 7 nucleotides matching TRBD1. The CDR3 sequence is 15 residues long. The V segment lost 3 bases and the J segment 3 bases; nucleotides outside the gene matches: 8. The germline V gene encodes CDR1 SGHRS and CDR2 YFSETQ. CDR3 DNA sequence: TGCGCCAGCAGCTCGGTTCGACAGGGAGACACTGAAGCTTTCTTT. Residues: CASSSVRQGDTEAFF.

The genes are TRBV6-2 or TRBV6-3 and TRBJ2-7; D gene unclear. The CDR3 runs 12 residues. Germline lookup yields CDR1 MNHEY and CDR2 SVGEGT. V lost 1 base, J lost 4 bases, and 5 bases lay in between. The DNA of the CDR3 is TGTGCCAGCAGTTACTATCGGTACGAGCAGTACTTC. Protein sequence: CASSYYRYEQYF.

V and J are TRBV7-2 and TRBJ1-3; D gene uncertain. The V gene lost 3 bases and the J gene lost 0 bases, with 9 bases spanning the gap. The CDR3 has 15 residues. Germline-derived CDR1 and CDR2 are SGHTA and FQGNSA. Written as DNA, the CDR3 is TGTGCCAGCAGCTTGAAACTCCCCTCTGGAAACACCATATATTTT. Translating gives CASSLKLPSGNTIYF.